The next 24 T cell receptor beta chains were all read from a single sample in a study of Tregs in tolerant kidney transplant recipients. The assay was immunoSEQ multiplex PCR, and TCRdb's table has in-frame clones only and misses some. Of approximately 260,000 clones in the sample, roughly 84% were seen once. The sample comprised CD4+ T cells from blood. The receptor source for this set is a human donor in good health.

The chain is built from TRBV18 and TRBJ2-5; 8 nucleotides match TRBD1. The CDR3 totals 15 residues. With V trimmed by 3 bases and J by 4 bases, 7 bases remained unmatched. Germline CDR1 KGHSH, CDR2 LQKENI. CDR3 loop: CASSPGQGATETQYF. In DNA form, the CDR3 reads TGTGCCAGCTCACCGGGGCAGGGGGCGACAGAGACCCAGTACTTC. The variable domain in full, with the rest retrieved from reference TRBV18 and TRBJ2-5, is NAGVMQNPRHLVRRRGQEARLRCSPMKGHSHVYWYRQLPEEGLKFMVYLQKENIIDESGMPKERFSAEFPKEGPSILRIQQVVRGDSAAYFCASSPGQGATETQYFGPGTRLLVL.

As for this clone: Other nucleotide sequences from this sample produce the same CDR3. The genes are TRBV5-1 and TRBJ1-1, with D tentatively TRBD1 (6 bases). Trimming stripped 0 bases from V and 2 bases from J, with 8 bases between. This CDR3 comprises 14 residues. Germline CDR1 reads SGHRS; CDR2 reads YFSETQ. CDR3 sequence (DNA): TGCGCCAGCAGCTTGGACAGGGCCAACACTGAAGCTTTCTTT. It codes for CASSLDRANTEAFF.

The gene calls are TRBV6-1 and TRBJ1-5; a possible D gene is TRBD1 (6 bases). CDR3 length equals 16 residues. The germline V gene encodes CDR1 MNHNS and CDR2 SASEGT. The V end was cut by 4 bases, the J end by 2 bases, with 15 bases between. CDR3 sequence: CASSALQGRRNQPQHF. CDR3 bases: TGTGCCAGCAGTGCACTACAGGGACGGCGCAATCAGCCCCAGCATTTT.

The chain links TRBV9 to TRBJ2-2, with D maybe TRBD1 (6 bases). Trimming stripped 2 bases from V and 5 bases from J, with 7 bases between. CDR1 is SGDLS and CDR2 is YYNGEE in the germline V gene. This CDR3 is built from 13 residues. This chain's CDR3 is CASSVRGTGELFF. The CDR3 DNA follows: TGTGCCAGCAGCGTCAGGGGTACCGGGGAGCTGTTTTTT. Looking up the rest from reference TRBV9 and TRBJ2-2 gives the full variable domain: DSGVTQTPKHLITATGQRVTLRCSPRSGDLSVYWYQQSLDQGLQFLIQYYNGEERAKGNILERFSAQQFPDLHSELNLSSLELGDSALYFCASSVRGTGELFFGEGSRLTVL.

This chain uses TRBV19 with TRBJ1-5; D is unresolved. CDR1 and CDR2 (germline): LNHDA, SQIVND (reference sequence). The CDR3 loop spans 15 amino acids. V was clipped by 5 bases and J by 6 bases, with 17 bases between them. The CDR3 protein is CASSPRSGLGQPQHF. CDR3 nucleotides: TGTGCCAGTAGTCCCCGGTCGGGGTTGGGTCAGCCCCAGCATTTT.

This rearrangement joins TRBV7-8 to TRBJ2-7; D gene uncertain. The CDR3 is 14 amino acids. V lost 1 base, J lost 1 base, and 8 bases lay in between. The V gene's germline CDR1 is SGHVS and CDR2 FQNEAQ. The CDR3 region is CASSLGDLSYEQYF. DNA for the CDR3: TGTGCCAGCAGCTTAGGAGATTTGTCCTACGAGCAGTACTTC. Combining the CDR3 with reference TRBV7-8 and TRBJ2-7 gives the whole variable domain GAGVSQSPRYKVAKRGQDVALRCDPISGHVSLFWYQQALGQGPEFLTYFQNEAQLDKSGLPSDRFFAERPEGSVSTLKIQRTQQEDSAVYLCASSLGDLSYEQYFGPGTRLTVT.

The chain is built from TRBV6-5 and TRBJ1-2; 7 bases match TRBD1. The CDR3 consists of 14 residues. Germline trimming cut 10 bases from V and 5 bases from J; bases unmatched to any gene: 13. Germline loops: CDR1 MNHEY, CDR2 SVGAGI. Written as DNA, the CDR3 is TGTGCCACCGGATTCCGGGACAGTGTATATGGCTACACCTTC. Protein sequence: CATGFRDSVYGYTF.

This clone has a single count. The chain combines TRBV5-1 with TRBJ1-4; 9 nucleotides align to TRBD1. V lost 4 bases, J lost 8 bases, and 12 bases stayed unmatched. Germline CDR1 and CDR2: SGHRS and YFSETQ. This CDR3 comprises 16 residues. As DNA, the CDR3 is TGCGCCAGCAGCGCCACCGGGACAGGGATGTTGGAAAAACTGTTTTTT. As protein: CASSATGTGMLEKLFF.

This chain links TRBV18 with TRBJ1-4; TRBD1 might be the D (5 bases). The V gene lost 2 bases and the J gene lost 4 bases, with 11 bases spanning the gap. Germline V gene data show CDR1 as KGHSH and CDR2 as LQKENI. CDR3 size: 15 residues. The DNA of the CDR3 is TGTGCCAGCTCACCAAGACAGATTAATAATGAAAAACTGTTTTTT. The encoded protein is CASSPRQINNEKLFF.

The J gene is TRBJ2-3, the V gene TRBV7-8; 7 nucleotides agree with TRBD2. V lost 3 bases, J lost 1 base, and 1 base stayed unmatched. Germline V gene sequence: CDR1 SGHVS, CDR2 FQNEAQ. This CDR3 has 14 residues. The CDR3 spells CASSFGGGTDTQYF. The CDR3 bases are TGTGCCAGCAGCTTTGGGGGGGGCACAGATACGCAGTATTTT.

The chain has TRBV18 and TRBJ2-3; 8 nucleotides line up with TRBD1. There are 14 residues in the CDR3. V shed 3 bases and J 2 bases; nucleotides not matched to a gene: 1. Germline loops: CDR1 KGHSH, CDR2 LQKENI. CDR3 DNA: TGTGCCAGCTCACCGGACAGGGTCACAGATACGCAGTATTTT. This sequence encodes CASSPDRVTDTQYF.

The chain carries TRBV19 and TRBJ1-5; no clear D gene. Germline assignment: CDR1 LNHDA and CDR2 SQIVND (reference sequence). V was shortened by 4 bases and J by 3 bases, with 13 bases between the two germline ends. This CDR3 comprises 15 residues. The CDR3 loop reads CASSTSGADNQPQHF. For the CDR3, the DNA is TGTGCCAGTAGTACCTCGGGCGCCGACAATCAGCCCCAGCATTTT.

This chain joins TRBV11-2 and TRBJ1-1; D may be TRBD1 (5 bases). This CDR3 spans 16 amino acids. V was shortened by 1 base and J by 2 bases, with 14 bases between the two germline ends. Germline lookup yields CDR1 SGHAT and CDR2 FQNNGV. The CDR3 is CASSLVDGQGNTEAFF. As DNA, the CDR3 is TGTGCCAGCAGCTTAGTTGATGGGCAGGGAAACACTGAAGCTTTCTTT.

This chain connects TRBV30 to TRBJ1-6; D gene uncertain. The germline V and J ends were trimmed by 0 bases and 8 bases, with 8 bases remaining between them. In germline, CDR1 is GTSNPN, CDR2 SVGIG (reference sequence). The CDR3 consists of 13 residues. The CDR3 here is CAWSVPGDSPLHF. In DNA, the CDR3 is TGTGCCTGGAGTGTACCTGGGGATTCACCCCTCCACTTT.

The chain couples TRBV21-1 to TRBJ1-3. TRBV21-1 is assigned pseudogene status. The CDR3 loop spans 16 amino acids. In DNA, the CDR3 is TGTGCCAGCAGCGGCCGGCGGGCGGACTCTGGAAACACCATATATTTT. This translates into CASSGRRADSGNTIYF.

The chain couples TRBV7-2 to TRBJ2-3; no reliable D call. The CDR3 runs to 17 residues. The germline V gene has CDR1 SGHTA and CDR2 FQGNSA. V lost 3 bases to trimming and J lost 2 bases, with 18 bases between them. CDR3: CASSFRTGRPHTDTQYF. In DNA form, the CDR3 reads TGTGCCAGCAGCTTTAGGACCGGCAGGCCCCACACAGATACGCAGTATTTT. The entire variable domain, with the rest obtained from reference TRBV7-2 and TRBJ2-3, is as follows: GAGVSQSPSNKVTEKGKDVELRCDPISGHTALYWYRQSLGQGLEFLIYFQGNSAPDKSGLPSDRFSAERTGGSVSTLTIQRTQQEDSAVYLCASSFRTGRPHTDTQYFGPGTRLTVL.

This clone was observed a handful of times. This chain links TRBV5-1 with TRBJ1-1, with D unclear. The CDR3 has 12 residues. The V gene's germline CDR1 is SGHRS and CDR2 YFSETQ. Trimming removed 1 base at V and 6 bases at J, with 7 bases between. The DNA of the CDR3 is TGCGCCAGCAGCTTGACTGAAGCTGAAGCTTTCTTT. The encoded protein is CASSLTEAEAFF.

This chain connects TRBV21-1 to TRBJ2-1; the D segment call TRBD2 is taken from the table without a DNA check. TRBV21-1 corresponds to a pseudogene. CDR3 size: 19 residues. In nucleotides, the CDR3 is TGTGCCAGCAGCAAAATGGCGTTGGCTAGCGGGGGTCCCTACAATGAGCAGTTCTTC. Amino acids: CASSKMALASGGPYNEQFF.

This clone appeared a single time. The chain carries TRBV7-9 and TRBJ2-2; D is perhaps TRBD1 (5 bases). Germline-derived CDR1 and CDR2 are SEHNR and FQNEAQ (reference sequence). The CDR3 consists of 13 residues. Trimming cost V 5 bases and J 1 base, with 5 bases left between them. The DNA of the CDR3 is TGTGCCAGCAGCGACAGGAACACCGGGGAGCTGTTTTTT. Translating gives CASSDRNTGELFF.

The rearrangement joins TRBV6-5 to TRBJ2-5; D gene unclear. The J call is doubtful: the DNA matches TRBJ2-7 better. The CDR3 is 15 amino acids. Germline CDR1 MNHEY, CDR2 SVGAGI. The CDR3 DNA reads as TGTGCCAGCAGTTACTCAAGGGTAGGGTCCTACGAGCAGTACTTC. Translating it yields CASSYSRVGSYEQYF.

The rearrangement uses TRBV6-4 and TRBJ2-1; D tentatively fits TRBD1 or TRBD2 (5 bases each). Trimming pared 2 bases from V and 0 bases from J, leaving 14 bases between. This CDR3 has 17 residues. CDR1 and CDR2 (germline): MRHNA, SNTAGT. The CDR3 reads CASSDAGRALSYNEQFF. The CDR3 region has the DNA TGTGCCAGCAGTGACGCAGGGCGGGCGCTCTCCTACAATGAGCAGTTCTTC.

V and J are TRBV7-2 and TRBJ2-5; no reliable D call. Germline-derived CDR1 and CDR2 are SGHTA and FQGNSA. CDR3 length equals 13 residues. With 4 bases removed from V and 4 bases from J, the gap between germline ends came to 10 bases. The CDR3 DNA follows: TGTGCCAGCAGCTCGGGCTTTTCAGAGACCCAGTACTTC. Amino acids: CASSSGFSETQYF. Full variable domain (missing parts from reference TRBV7-2 and TRBJ2-5): GAGVSQSPSNKVTEKGKDVELRCDPISGHTALYWYRQSLGQGLEFLIYFQGNSAPDKSGLPSDRFSAERTGGSVSTLTIQRTQQEDSAVYLCASSSGFSETQYFGPGTRLLVL.

The chain links TRBV19 to TRBJ2-1; 7 bases map to TRBD2. Germline-derived CDR1 and CDR2 are LNHDA and SQIVND (reference sequence). The junction had 4 bases not matched to a gene; V was cut back by 2 bases and J by 3 bases. This CDR3 is built from 15 residues. Here the CDR3 DNA reads TGTGCCAGTAGTATATTCGAGCGGGACTACAATGAGCAGTTCTTC. Amino acids: CASSIFERDYNEQFF.

The chain carries TRBV7-9 and TRBJ2-7; the match to TRBD1 covers 10 bases. Germline CDR1 SEHNR, CDR2 FQNEAQ (reference sequence). V lost 4 bases and J lost 4; bases outside the gene matches: 7. This CDR3 has 15 residues. Here the CDR3 reads CASSWSTGGSYEQYF. CDR3 coding DNA: TGTGCCAGCAGCTGGTCGACAGGGGGCTCGTACGAGCAGTACTTC.